Each of the 26 T cell receptor beta chains below was sequenced from the same sample in a study of T cells in Graves' hyperthyroidism and ophthalmopathy. Amplification targeted TCR beta CDR3 regions from RNA transcripts. RT-PCR in the first round (using the HTBI primer set) targeted the TCR CDR3. TCRdb re-called the multiplex PCR reads through MiXCR, storing one row per CDR3 protein. The sample consists of roughly 570,000 distinct CDR3 sequences, around 45% of them appearing once. Sequencing used peripheral blood or thyroid tissue (not recorded which). Receptor source: a woman younger than 35 with Graves' hyperthyroidism.

This clonotype was counted many times. The chain has TRBV5-1 and TRBJ2-7; 10 bases agree with TRBD2. The CDR3 sequence is 16 residues long. Germline CDR1 reads SGHRS; CDR2 reads YFSETQ. V lost 0 bases, J lost 1 base, and 4 bases stayed unmatched. Written as DNA, the CDR3 is TGCGCCAGCAGCTTGGTAGCTAGCGGGAGTTCCTACGAGCAGTACTTC. Translated, it gives CASSLVASGSSYEQYF.

There are many counts of this clonotype. Since a much larger clone is just one base distant, this may be a read error. The missing conserved phenylalanine or tryptophan at the end of this CDR3 makes a read error likely. The V call is TRBV7-9, the J call TRBJ1-6; no reliable D call. The CDR3 covers 14 residues. With 1 base removed from V and 9 bases from J, the gap between germline ends came to 10 bases. Germline CDR1 SEHNR, CDR2 FQNEAQ (reference sequence). Written as DNA, the CDR3 is TGTGCCAGCAGCTTAGACATTGAAACTTCACCCCTCCACCTT. Its protein product is CASSLDIETSPLHL.

This clonotype was counted many times. The genes are TRBV25-1 and TRBJ2-7; 8 bases are shared with TRBD1. This CDR3 is 14 amino acids long. The germline gives CDR1 MGHDK, CDR2 SYGVNS. The junction had 2 bases not matched to a gene; V was cut back by 3 bases and J by 1 base. CDR3 in amino acids: CASSETGVSYEQYF. The CDR3 nucleotides are TGTGCCAGCAGTGAGACAGGGGTATCCTACGAGCAGTACTTC.

This clonotype was observed a few times. This chain uses TRBV3-1 with TRBJ1-1; 10 positions agree with TRBD1. In germline, CDR1 is LGHDT, CDR2 YNNKEL (reference sequence). CDR3 length: 14 amino acids. Losses at the gene ends were 8 bases for V and 5 bases for J; bases not matched to a gene: 8. The CDR3 coding sequence is TGTGCCAGCTGTTACCGGGACAGGGGAACTGAAGCTTTCTTT. Its translation: CASCYRDRGTEAFF.

The chain combines TRBV14 with TRBJ2-3; 7 bases line up with TRBD1. The CDR3 covers 15 residues. CDR1 is SGHDN, CDR2 FVKESK, per germline. With 1 base clipped from V and 5 bases from J, the junction kept 6 bases outside the gene matches. The CDR3 bases are TGTGCCAGCAGCCAAGTCAACAGGGGATTAGATACGCAGTATTTT. It is translated as CASSQVNRGLDTQYF.

V and J are TRBV2 and TRBJ2-7, with 14 bases identical to TRBD2. The CDR3 loop spans 12 amino acids. J was trimmed by 6 bases and V by 9 bases; bases with no gene match: 1. Germline CDR1 reads SNHLY; CDR2 reads FYNNEI. The CDR3 is CASGLAGGEQYF. DNA for the CDR3: TGTGCCAGTGGACTAGCGGGAGGCGAGCAGTACTTC.

The CDR3 sequence is CASSFRAGYNEQFF. Written as DNA, the CDR3 is TGTGCCAGCAGCTTCAGGGCAGGGTACAATGAGCAGTTCTTC. This chain links TRBV7-9 with TRBJ2-1, with a weak D call TRBD1 (5 bases). V lost 3 bases and J 4 bases, leaving 10 bases between the germline ends. Germline loops: CDR1 SEHNR, CDR2 FQNEAQ (reference sequence). CDR3 length equals 14 residues.

The table lists this clonotype with many counts. The chain recombines TRBV10-3 with TRBJ1-1; 8 bases map to TRBD1. This CDR3 has 15 amino acids. V gave up 5 bases and J gave up 1 base; unmatched junction bases: 6. Germline V CDR1 and CDR2: ENHRY, SYGVKD. The CDR3: CAISTGQATNTEAFF. CDR3 in DNA: TGTGCCATCAGTACGGGACAGGCGACGAACACTGAAGCTTTCTTT.

This clonotype was observed at least ten times. The V call is TRBV7-8, the J call TRBJ2-7; 7 bases are shared with TRBD1. Germline-derived CDR1 and CDR2 are SGHVS and FQNEAQ. V trimming: 8 bases; J trimming: 6 bases; junction bases outside the gene matches: 7. The CDR3 extends over 12 amino acids. CDR3 loop: CASGEQGSEQYF. The CDR3 DNA reads as TGTGCCAGCGGGGAACAGGGGAGCGAGCAGTACTTC.

The CDR3 DNA is TGTGCCAGCAGTAACCCCGGGACTAGCGGTTACAATGAGCAGTTCTTC. This translates into CASSNPGTSGYNEQFF. The chain is built from TRBV7-3 and TRBJ2-1, with 11 bases that match TRBD2. Per the germline V gene, CDR1 is SGHTA and CDR2 is FQGTGA. The junction had 8 bases not matched to a gene; V was cut back by 6 bases and J by 4 bases. The CDR3 sequence is 16 residues long.

This clonotype was seen repeatedly, ten times or more. The chain carries TRBV12-3 or TRBV12-4 and TRBJ1-5; D is unclear. Trimming took off 4 bases at V and 5 bases at J, with 9 bases between the two ends. The CDR3 extends over 13 amino acids. The CDR3 sequence: CASSSAGDQPQHF. The CDR3, as DNA: TGTGCCAGCAGTTCGGCAGGCGATCAGCCCCAGCATTTT.

Comment on this clonotype: It is likely a read error, because the conserved phenylalanine at the end of the CDR3 is missing. The chain joins TRBV20-1 to TRBJ2-3; the match to TRBD1 covers 9 bases. CDR1 and CDR2 (germline): DFQATT, SNEGSKA (reference sequence). V trimming: 5 bases; J trimming: 5 bases; junction bases outside the gene matches: 11. This CDR3 comprises 15 residues. DNA of the CDR3: TGCAGTGCTCACAGGGGGACAGGGAGTATAGATACGCAGTATGTT. Its protein is CSAHRGTGSIDTQYV.

In this sample, this clonotype turned up many times. The J gene is TRBJ2-7, the V gene TRBV6-5; no clear D gene. The CDR3 extends over 15 amino acids. Trimming removed 6 bases from V and 0 bases from J, with 15 bases in between. CDR1 and CDR2 from the germline V gene are MNHEY and SVGAGI. For the CDR3, the DNA is TGTGCCAGCAGACTTCTGGCGGCCAGCTCCTACGAGCAGTACTTC. This gives the protein CASRLLAASSYEQYF.

The V and J genes are TRBV20-1 and TRBJ2-7; TRBD2 agrees at 12 bases. V dropped 4 bases and J dropped 7; count of bases not matched to a gene: 8. Germline lookup yields CDR1 DFQATT and CDR2 SNEGSKA (reference sequence). The CDR3 extends over 14 amino acids. Here the CDR3 reads CSAIPSGRGNEQYF. The CDR3, as DNA: TGCAGTGCTATTCCTAGCGGGAGGGGTAATGAGCAGTACTTC.

This clonotype appeared many times. The chain carries TRBV6-6 and TRBJ2-6; D may be TRBD1 (5 bases). Germline assignment: CDR1 MNHNY and CDR2 SVGAGI (reference sequence). V was pared by 0 bases and J by 1 base, with 10 bases between. This CDR3 has 17 amino acids. The CDR3 region is CASSYSLYRSGANVLTF. CDR3 in DNA: TGTGCCAGCAGTTACTCGCTTTACAGGTCTGGGGCCAACGTCCTGACTTTC.

The rearrangement links TRBV15 to TRBJ2-7, with 7 bases that match TRBD2. The V and J ends lost 7 bases and 4 bases, in that order; junction bases with no gene match: 16. Germline CDR1 reads LNHNV; CDR2 reads YYDKDF (reference sequence). The CDR3 runs 16 residues. CDR3 loop: CATTGAGPRERYEQYF. The DNA for the CDR3 is TGTGCCACCACCGGAGCGGGCCCGCGGGAGAGATACGAGCAGTACTTC.

J is TRBJ1-6 and V is TRBV15, with 11 positions matching TRBD1. Germline lookup yields CDR1 LNHNV and CDR2 YYDKDF (reference sequence). The CDR3 runs to 14 residues. With V trimmed by 7 bases and J by 9 bases, 5 bases remained unmatched. Written as DNA, the CDR3 is TGTGCCACCACACGCGGGACAGGGGGTTCACCCCTCCACTTT. It yields the protein CATTRGTGGSPLHF. Looking up the rest from reference TRBV15 and TRBJ1-6 gives the full variable domain: DAMVIQNPRYQVTQFGKPVTLSCSQTLNHNVMYWYQQKSSQAPKLLFHYYDKDFNNEADTPDNFQSRRPNTSFCFLDIRSPGLGDTAMYLCATTRGTGGSPLHFGNGTRLTVT.

Many counts were recorded for this clonotype. This chain uses TRBV9 with TRBJ2-7, with D unclear. This CDR3 is built from 16 residues. Trimming took 3 bases from V and 3 from J, leaving 19 bases between them. CDR1 is SGDLS, CDR2 YYNGEE, per germline. This CDR3 reads CASSEGGSAALYEQYF. The CDR3 nucleotides read TGTGCCAGCAGCGAGGGCGGTTCCGCGGCTCTCTACGAGCAGTACTTC.

V gene TRBV29-1 combines with J gene TRBJ1-5; 10 bases are shared with TRBD1. Germline CDR1 and CDR2: SQVTM and ANQGSEA. The CDR3 runs 12 residues. J was trimmed by 13 bases and V by 7 bases; bases with no gene match: 10. CDR3 region: CSARQGAETQHF. The CDR3, as DNA: TGCAGCGCTAGACAGGGGGCGGAAACACAGCATTTT.

This clonotype was recorded at least ten times. The rearrangement links TRBV7-2 to TRBJ2-7; D might be TRBD2 (6 bases). The germline V gene encodes CDR1 SGHTA and CDR2 FQGNSA. This CDR3 contains 13 residues. Trimming shortened V by 2 bases and J by 3 bases, and 8 bases separated the two germline ends. The CDR3 DNA follows: TGTGCCAGCAGCTTACTAGCGTTCTACGAGCAGTACTTC. It encodes CASSLLAFYEQYF.

In this sample, this clonotype turned up many times. V is TRBV20-1 and J is TRBJ2-7; a possible D gene is TRBD2 (6 bases). The germline V and J ends were trimmed by 0 bases and 5 bases, with 20 bases remaining between them. The CDR3 is made up of 16 amino acids. The germline CDR1 and CDR2 sequences are DFQATT and SNEGSKA (reference sequence). CDR3 amino acids: CSARDPDPSGDNEQYF. The CDR3, as DNA: TGCAGTGCTAGAGATCCGGACCCCTCGGGGGATAACGAGCAGTACTTC.

This chain joins TRBV19 and TRBJ1-5; weak D call: TRBD1 (5 bases). Deletions cut 6 bases from V and 14 bases from J, with 20 bases between. The CDR3 covers 13 residues. CDR1 is LNHDA and CDR2 is SQIVND in the germline V gene (reference sequence). CDR3 bases: TGTGCCAGTAGCCCTCGGGGGGATTCCTACGAGCATTTT. Translation gives CASSPRGDSYEHF.

This clonotype was observed at least ten times. The rearrangement joins TRBV6-1 to TRBJ2-2; TRBD1 agrees at 7 bases. CDR1 MNHNS and CDR2 SASEGT come from the germline V gene. The CDR3 is made up of 13 amino acids. V gave up 7 bases and J gave up 4 bases; unmatched junction bases: 3. This CDR3 reads CASIQGVTGELFF. CDR3 sequence (DNA): TGTGCCAGCATTCAGGGGGTCACCGGGGAGCTGTTTTTT.

The sample holds many counts of this clonotype. This chain uses TRBV3-1 with TRBJ1-2; D call uncertain. V dropped 6 bases and J dropped 7 bases, with 15 bases sitting between them. CDR3 length: 13 amino acids. Per the germline V gene, CDR1 is LGHDT and CDR2 is YNNKEL (reference sequence). This chain's CDR3 is CASSSTSDAGYTF. The CDR3 bases are TGTGCCAGCAGTTCTACCTCGGATGCTGGCTACACCTTC.

The chain employs TRBV7-2 and TRBJ2-7; perhaps TRBD1 as D (6 bases). The CDR3 covers 15 residues. Germline CDR1 SGHTA, CDR2 FQGNSA. V lost 5 bases, J lost 3 bases, and 17 bases lay in between. CDR3 bases: TGTGCCAGCAGCGTAACCCGGGACACTATCTACGAGCAGTACTTC. Its translation is CASSVTRDTIYEQYF.

This clonotype was observed at least ten times. The J gene is TRBJ2-2, the V gene TRBV11-2; D gene unclear. The CDR3 is 12 amino acids. Trimming took 2 bases from V and 5 from J, leaving 3 bases between them. CDR1 is SGHAT and CDR2 is FQNNGV in the germline V gene. CDR3 sequence (DNA): TGTGCCAGCAGCTTATTAACCGGGGAGCTGTTTTTT. Its translation is CASSLLTGELFF.